The 16 T cell receptor beta chains listed next were all sequenced from one sample in a study of T cell clonotyping in hematopoietic cell transplantation. Using immunoSEQ multiplex PCR, the repertoire was profiled, and TCRdb retains in-frame clones only, with some absent. Here the sample spans about 15,000 clones, 70% to 90% being singletons. The sequencing here drew on PBMCs, taken 100 days after allogeneic stem cell transplant. The receptors were gathered from a male patient aged 50 or older who had an allogeneic stem cell transplant from an unrelated donor, so T cells may come from the graft donor. Some clones in this sample may be carry-over from other donors' samples.

V gene TRBV6-5 combines with J gene TRBJ1-4; D is ambiguous. The V end lost 0 bases, the J end lost 7 bases, and 9 bases lay between the germline ends. Germline lookup yields CDR1 MNHEY and CDR2 SVGAGI. This CDR3 has 14 residues. The CDR3 protein is CASSYSWDSEKLFF. The CDR3 DNA follows: TGTGCCAGCAGTTACTCGTGGGATTCTGAAAAACTGTTTTTT.

This clone was counted a few times. The rearrangement joins TRBV14 to TRBJ1-1; D might be TRBD1 (6 bases). CDR3 size: 16 residues. CDR1 is SGHDN, CDR2 FVKESK, per germline. Trimming pared 0 bases from V and 1 base from J, leaving 12 bases between. The CDR3 DNA sequence: TGTGCCAGCAGCCAAGAAACGGGGGGCAGGAACACTGAAGCTTTCTTT. As protein: CASSQETGGRNTEAFF.

This clone showed up just once. This CDR3 reads CASRTGGPPYEQYF. In nucleotides, the CDR3 is TGTGCCAGCAGGACAGGGGGTCCCCCCTACGAGCAGTACTTC. The chain joins TRBV6-4 to TRBJ2-7; 9 bases align to TRBD1. The CDR3 has 14 amino acids. Per the germline V gene, CDR1 is MRHNA and CDR2 is SNTAGT. After removal of 6 bases from V and 2 bases from J, the junction contained 5 bases not matched to a gene.

The chain employs TRBV5-4 and TRBJ1-1; no reliable D call. Trimming stripped 2 bases from V and 1 base from J, with 15 bases between. The germline CDR1 and CDR2 sequences are SGHNT and YYREEE (reference sequence). The CDR3 sequence is 16 residues long. The CDR3 reads CASSFGPYPPNTEAFF. In DNA, the CDR3 is TGTGCCAGCAGCTTTGGCCCCTACCCCCCGAACACTGAAGCTTTCTTT. Filled out from reference TRBV5-4 and TRBJ1-1, the complete variable domain reads ETGVTQSPTHLIKTRGQQVTLRCSSQSGHNTVSWYQQALGQGPQFIFQYYREEENGRGNFPPRFSGLQFPNYSSELNVNALELDDSALYLCASSFGPYPPNTEAFFGQGTRLTVV.

V gene TRBV14 combines with J gene TRBJ1-2; D call uncertain. Trimming removed 0 bases from V and 0 bases from J, with 23 bases in between. The germline CDR1 and CDR2 sequences are SGHDN and FVKESK. This CDR3 is 20 amino acids long. CDR3 sequence reads: CASSQDLGSGAFSTNYGYTF. The CDR3 nucleotides read TGTGCCAGCAGCCAAGATTTGGGGTCGGGCGCCTTTTCCACTAACTATGGCTACACCTTC.

The CDR3 region is CASSQDRDTGELFF. The DNA for the CDR3 is TGTGCCAGCAGCCAGGACAGGGACACCGGGGAGCTGTTTTTT. The rearrangement links TRBV7-3 to TRBJ2-2; 8 bases agree with TRBD1. Germline V gives CDR1 SGHTA, CDR2 FQGTGA. The CDR3 has 14 amino acids. Germline trimming cut 5 bases from V and 3 bases from J; bases unmatched to any gene: 2.

V gene TRBV19 combines with J gene TRBJ2-7; D call uncertain. Germline V gives CDR1 LNHDA, CDR2 SQIVND (reference sequence). This CDR3 has 14 residues. The germline V and J ends were trimmed by 5 bases and 2 bases, with 13 bases remaining between them. The CDR3, as DNA: TGTGCCAGTAGTTATCAGCCAGGACCCTACGAGCAGTACTTC. This encodes CASSYQPGPYEQYF.

This chain uses TRBV29-1 with TRBJ2-3; D may be TRBD2 (5 bases). CDR3 length: 14 amino acids. The germline CDR1 and CDR2 sequences are SQVTM and ANQGSEA. Trimming removed 7 bases from V and 5 bases from J, with 19 bases in between. CDR3 nucleotide sequence: TGCAGCGCCGGGCGGAGACTAACCGGAGATACGCAGTATTTT. Translation: CSAGRRLTGDTQYF.

J is TRBJ1-1 and V is TRBV5-5; D is perhaps TRBD1 (6 bases). V shed 4 bases and J shed 2 bases, with 9 bases lying between them. Germline V CDR1 and CDR2: SGHKS, YYEKEE (reference sequence). This CDR3 has 13 amino acids. The CDR3 protein is CASSVGTNTEAFF. CDR3 nucleotide sequence: TGTGCCAGCAGCGTGGGGACAAACACTGAAGCTTTCTTT.

The rearrangement uses TRBV6-6 and TRBJ1-1; D not certain. This CDR3 has 14 residues. Germline CDR1 MNHNY, CDR2 SVGAGI (reference sequence). V was clipped by 2 bases and J by 2 bases, with 9 bases between them. CDR3 nucleotides: TGTGCCAGCAGTTACACGGCAGGAAACACTGAAGCTTTCTTT. It encodes CASSYTAGNTEAFF.

V usage is TRBV10-3 and J usage is TRBJ1-2, with D possibly being TRBD1 (6 bases). Germline CDR1 reads ENHRY; CDR2 reads SYGVKD. The CDR3 covers 11 residues. Trimming cost V 8 bases and J 7 bases, with 11 bases left between them. CDR3 nucleotides: TGTGCCATCGAACAGGGAAGTGGCTACACCTTC. It yields the protein CAIEQGSGYTF.

V usage is TRBV19 and J usage is TRBJ2-2; weak D call: TRBD1 (6 bases). CDR3 length: 14 residues. V shed 5 bases and J shed 1 base, with 8 bases lying between them. Germline-derived CDR1 and CDR2 are LNHDA and SQIVND (reference sequence). The DNA of the CDR3 is TGTGCCAGTAGTCTAGGGGGGAACACCGGGGAGCTGTTTTTT. This codes for CASSLGGNTGELFF.

This chain links TRBV7-3 with TRBJ2-2; D might be TRBD1 or TRBD2, each matching 5 bases. The germline CDR1 and CDR2 sequences are SGHTA and FQGTGA. V shed 5 bases and J shed 7 bases, with 11 bases lying between them. This CDR3 has 13 amino acids. The CDR3 bases are TGTGCCAGCAGCCCGGGGCCTAACGGGGAGCTGTTTTTT. Translating gives CASSPGPNGELFF.

The CDR3 DNA reads as TGCAGCCAAATAGGACAGGGAGGTCCTGAAGCTTTCTTT. Protein product: CSQIGQGGPEAFF. The chain combines TRBV29-1 with TRBJ1-1, with 8 bases aligning to TRBD1. V lost 8 bases and J lost 6; bases outside the gene matches: 11. This CDR3 is built from 13 residues. Germline V gene lookup returns CDR1 SQVTM and CDR2 ANQGSEA.

J is TRBJ1-1 and V is TRBV30; no reliable D call. Germline CDR1 is GTSNPN and CDR2 is SVGIG (reference sequence). The length of the CDR3 is 11 residues. Trimming pared 4 bases from V and 3 bases from J, leaving 6 bases between. The CDR3 nucleotides are TGTGCCTGGAACGGATACACTGAAGCTTTCTTT. It yields the protein CAWNGYTEAFF.

J is TRBJ1-1 and V is TRBV9, with D unresolved. V shed 4 bases and J shed 0 bases, with 13 bases lying between them. Per germline, CDR1 SGDLS and CDR2 YYNGEE. This CDR3 region has 15 residues. The CDR3 DNA sequence: TGTGCCAGCAGCCAAGGGCCCGAATTGAACACTGAAGCTTTCTTT. As protein: CASSQGPELNTEAFF.